One TCR beta chain is described in this entry. Its cognate antigen is unknown. This CDR3 has 14 amino acids. Trimming took off 7 bases at V and 5 bases at J, with 17 bases between the two ends. The V gene's germline CDR1 is SNHLY and CDR2 FYNNEI. TCRdb re-derived calls from the RT-PCR reads in MiXCR, one entry per CDR3 protein. This table has around 760,000 distinct CDR3 sequences, about 15% appearing once. These data come from a study of response to subunit inactivated influenza vaccine. General observations from the study: That few new T cells are recruited by each seasonal influenza vaccination was the authors' suggestion.

This chain uses TRBV2 with TRBJ2-5; D may be TRBD1 (6 bases). This sample comprised PBMCs from blood, obtained 14 to 15 days before vaccination. This receptor was taken from a man aged 45-60 years who received an inactivated influenza vaccine. CDR3 amino acids: CASTYWGPGETQYF. CDR3 bases: TGTGCCAGCACCTACTGGGGGCCCGGGGAGACCCAGTACTTC.